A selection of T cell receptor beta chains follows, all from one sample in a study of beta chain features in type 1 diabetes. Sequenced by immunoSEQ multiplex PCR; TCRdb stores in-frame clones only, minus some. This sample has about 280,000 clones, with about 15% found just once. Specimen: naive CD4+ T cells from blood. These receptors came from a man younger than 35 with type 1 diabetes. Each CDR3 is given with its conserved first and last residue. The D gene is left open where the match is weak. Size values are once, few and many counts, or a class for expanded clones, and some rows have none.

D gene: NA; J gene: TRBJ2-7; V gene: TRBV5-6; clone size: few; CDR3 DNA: TGTGCCAGCAGCCGCATACTCCGGGGTACCTACGAGCAGTACTTC; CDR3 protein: CASSRILRGTYEQYF
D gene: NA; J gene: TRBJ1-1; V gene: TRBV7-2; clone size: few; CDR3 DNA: TGTGCCAGCAGCTTGAAATGGGCAGGGGTAATGAACACTGAAGCTTTCTTT; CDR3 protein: CASSLKWAGVMNTEAFF
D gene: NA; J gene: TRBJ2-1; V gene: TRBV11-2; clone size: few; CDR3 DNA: TGTGCCAGCAGGAGACCCGGGACATTCGACAATGAGCAGTTCTTC; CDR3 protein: CASRRPGTFDNEQFF
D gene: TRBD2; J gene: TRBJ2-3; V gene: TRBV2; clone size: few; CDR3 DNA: TGTGCCAGCAGTGTCCTCGGACTAGCTGGGACAGATACGCAGTATTTT; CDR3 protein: CASSVLGLAGTDTQYF
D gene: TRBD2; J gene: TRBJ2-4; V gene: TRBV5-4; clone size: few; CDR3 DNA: TGTGCCAGCAGCGGGACTAGGGAAGGAAACATTCAGTACTTC; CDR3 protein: CASSGTREGNIQYF
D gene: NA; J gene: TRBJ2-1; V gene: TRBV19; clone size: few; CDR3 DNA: TGTGCCAGCGGGACTTTCGACTACAATGAGCAGTTCTTC; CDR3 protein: CASGTFDYNEQFF
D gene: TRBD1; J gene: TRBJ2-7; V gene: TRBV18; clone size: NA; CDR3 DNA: TGTGCCAGCTCACCTCGGGACAGATACGAGCAGTACTTC; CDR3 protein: CASSPRDRYEQYF
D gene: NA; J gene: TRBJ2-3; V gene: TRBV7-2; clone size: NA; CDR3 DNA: TGTGCCAGCAGCTTACGGCGGAGCACAGATACGCAGTATTTT; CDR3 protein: CASSLRRSTDTQYF
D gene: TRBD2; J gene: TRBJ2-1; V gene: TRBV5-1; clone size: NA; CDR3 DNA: TGCGCCAGCAGCTTGGCCCTTCTAGCGGGAGCCAATGAGCAGTTCTTC; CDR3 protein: CASSLALLAGANEQFF
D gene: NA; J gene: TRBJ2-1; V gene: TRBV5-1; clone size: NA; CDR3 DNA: TGCGCCAGCAGCTTGGGGCAGGGAGGTTACAATGAGCAGTTCTTC; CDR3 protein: CASSLGQGGYNEQFF
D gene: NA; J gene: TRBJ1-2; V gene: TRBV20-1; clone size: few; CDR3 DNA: TGCAGTGCTAGTCAAGCCTATGGCTACACCTTC; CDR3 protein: CSASQAYGYTF
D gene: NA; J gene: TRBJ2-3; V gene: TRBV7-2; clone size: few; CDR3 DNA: TGTGCCAGCAGCTTAGAGGCGGTCGGAGATACGCAGTATTTT; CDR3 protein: CASSLEAVGDTQYF
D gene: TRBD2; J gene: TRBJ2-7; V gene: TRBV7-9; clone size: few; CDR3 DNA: TGTGCCAGCAGTCGAAGCGGGGCCCTCATTTACGAGCAGTACTTC; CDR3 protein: CASSRSGALIYEQYF
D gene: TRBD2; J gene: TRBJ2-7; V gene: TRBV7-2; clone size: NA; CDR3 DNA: TGTGCCAGCAGCTCTCCGGGACTAGCGGTCTACGAGCAGTACTTC; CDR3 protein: CASSSPGLAVYEQYF
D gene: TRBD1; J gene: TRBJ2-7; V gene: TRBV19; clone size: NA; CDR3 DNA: TGTGCCAGTAGTATGTTGACCCAGGGGGCGAAGGGCGAGCAGTACTTC; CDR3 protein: CASSMLTQGAKGEQYF
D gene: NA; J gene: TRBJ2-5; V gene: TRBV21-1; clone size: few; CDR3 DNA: TGTGCCAGCAGCAAAGCCAGGGACAGAATCCGGGAGACCCAGTACTTC; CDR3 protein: CASSKARDRIRETQYF
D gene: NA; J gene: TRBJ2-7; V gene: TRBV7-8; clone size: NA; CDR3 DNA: TGTGCCAGCAGTACGAGGGCGGAATGGGGCGAGCAGTACTTC; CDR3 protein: CASSTRAEWGEQYF
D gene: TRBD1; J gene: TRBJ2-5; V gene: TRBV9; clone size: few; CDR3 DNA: TGTGCCAGCAGCGCGGGACCGGGACAGCAAGAGACCCAGTACTTC; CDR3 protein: CASSAGPGQQETQYF
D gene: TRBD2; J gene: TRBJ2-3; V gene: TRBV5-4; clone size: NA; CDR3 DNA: TGTGCCAGCAGCCCGGGGGGGCTGTCGACAGATACGCAGTATTTT; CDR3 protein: CASSPGGLSTDTQYF
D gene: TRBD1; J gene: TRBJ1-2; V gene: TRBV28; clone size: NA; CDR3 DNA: TGTGCCAGCAGTTCAACGGGACAGAACTATGGCTACACCTTC; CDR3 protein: CASSSTGQNYGYTF
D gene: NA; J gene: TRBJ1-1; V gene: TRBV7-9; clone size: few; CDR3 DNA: TGTGCCAGCAGCTTAGGGTTGGCACAGGCTTTCTTT; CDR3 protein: CASSLGLAQAFF
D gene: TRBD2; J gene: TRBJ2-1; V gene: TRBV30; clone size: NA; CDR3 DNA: TGTGCCTGGAGTCGGGGGGGCGGGAGGAGTGAGCAGTTCTTC; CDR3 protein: CAWSRGGGRSEQFF
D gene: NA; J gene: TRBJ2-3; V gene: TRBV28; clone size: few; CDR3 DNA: TGTGCCAGCAGTTTGGGGGCGGCGGGCACAGATACGCAGTATTTT; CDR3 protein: CASSLGAAGTDTQYF
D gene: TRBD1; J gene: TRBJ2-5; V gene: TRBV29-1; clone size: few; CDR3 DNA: TGCAGCGTAAACAGGGGCGGAGAGACCCAGTACTTC; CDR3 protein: CSVNRGGETQYF
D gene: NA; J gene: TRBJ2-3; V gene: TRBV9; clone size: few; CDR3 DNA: TGTGCCAGCGGTGGTAGCGCAGATACGCAGTATTTT; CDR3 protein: CASGGSADTQYF
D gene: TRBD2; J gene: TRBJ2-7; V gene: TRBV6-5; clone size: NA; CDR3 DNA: TGTGCCAGCAGACTAGCGGGAGGCGACTCCTACGAGCAGTACTTC; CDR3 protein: CASRLAGGDSYEQYF
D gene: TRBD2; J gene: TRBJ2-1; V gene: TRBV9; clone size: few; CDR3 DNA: TGTGCCAGCAGCGTAGGCCTAGCGGGATACAATGAGCAGTTCTTC; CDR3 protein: CASSVGLAGYNEQFF
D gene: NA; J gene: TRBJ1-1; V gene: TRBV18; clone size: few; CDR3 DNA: TGTGCCAGCTCACCCCCCCGCGGCTCGGTGAACACTGAAGCTTTCTTT; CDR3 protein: CASSPPRGSVNTEAFF
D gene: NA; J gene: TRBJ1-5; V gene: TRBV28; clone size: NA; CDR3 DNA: TGTGCCAGCAGTTCGGGGGATCAGCCCCAGCATTTT; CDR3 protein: CASSSGDQPQHF
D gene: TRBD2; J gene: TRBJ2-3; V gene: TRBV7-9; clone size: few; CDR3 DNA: TGTGCCAGCAGCTTAGCCCCTAGCGGGATACAGTATTTT; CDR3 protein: CASSLAPSGIQYF
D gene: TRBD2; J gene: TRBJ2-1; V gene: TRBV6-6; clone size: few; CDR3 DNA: TGTGCCAGCAGTTACGGTACGGGGGGGCGTCGGAATGAGCAGTTCTTC; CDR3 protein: CASSYGTGGRRNEQFF
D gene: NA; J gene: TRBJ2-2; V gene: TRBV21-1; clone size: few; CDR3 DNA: TGTGCCAGCAGCAAAGTAGATAGGACAGGAAGCACCGGGGAGCTGTTTTTT; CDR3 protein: CASSKVDRTGSTGELFF
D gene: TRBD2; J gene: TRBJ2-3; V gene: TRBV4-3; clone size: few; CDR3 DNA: TGCGCCAGCAGCCCCCCCAGTGTGGGACGGGGGGGCCCTAGCACAGATACGCAGTATTTT; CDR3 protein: CASSPPSVGRGGPSTDTQYF
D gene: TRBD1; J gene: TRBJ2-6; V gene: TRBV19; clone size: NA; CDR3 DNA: TGTGCCAGTGAGGACAGGGCAGCCGGGGCCAACGTCCTGACTTTC; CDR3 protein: CASEDRAAGANVLTF
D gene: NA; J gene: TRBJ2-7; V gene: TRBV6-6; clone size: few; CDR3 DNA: TGTGCCAGCAGTTACTCGGACAGATACGAGCAGTACTTC; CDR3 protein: CASSYSDRYEQYF